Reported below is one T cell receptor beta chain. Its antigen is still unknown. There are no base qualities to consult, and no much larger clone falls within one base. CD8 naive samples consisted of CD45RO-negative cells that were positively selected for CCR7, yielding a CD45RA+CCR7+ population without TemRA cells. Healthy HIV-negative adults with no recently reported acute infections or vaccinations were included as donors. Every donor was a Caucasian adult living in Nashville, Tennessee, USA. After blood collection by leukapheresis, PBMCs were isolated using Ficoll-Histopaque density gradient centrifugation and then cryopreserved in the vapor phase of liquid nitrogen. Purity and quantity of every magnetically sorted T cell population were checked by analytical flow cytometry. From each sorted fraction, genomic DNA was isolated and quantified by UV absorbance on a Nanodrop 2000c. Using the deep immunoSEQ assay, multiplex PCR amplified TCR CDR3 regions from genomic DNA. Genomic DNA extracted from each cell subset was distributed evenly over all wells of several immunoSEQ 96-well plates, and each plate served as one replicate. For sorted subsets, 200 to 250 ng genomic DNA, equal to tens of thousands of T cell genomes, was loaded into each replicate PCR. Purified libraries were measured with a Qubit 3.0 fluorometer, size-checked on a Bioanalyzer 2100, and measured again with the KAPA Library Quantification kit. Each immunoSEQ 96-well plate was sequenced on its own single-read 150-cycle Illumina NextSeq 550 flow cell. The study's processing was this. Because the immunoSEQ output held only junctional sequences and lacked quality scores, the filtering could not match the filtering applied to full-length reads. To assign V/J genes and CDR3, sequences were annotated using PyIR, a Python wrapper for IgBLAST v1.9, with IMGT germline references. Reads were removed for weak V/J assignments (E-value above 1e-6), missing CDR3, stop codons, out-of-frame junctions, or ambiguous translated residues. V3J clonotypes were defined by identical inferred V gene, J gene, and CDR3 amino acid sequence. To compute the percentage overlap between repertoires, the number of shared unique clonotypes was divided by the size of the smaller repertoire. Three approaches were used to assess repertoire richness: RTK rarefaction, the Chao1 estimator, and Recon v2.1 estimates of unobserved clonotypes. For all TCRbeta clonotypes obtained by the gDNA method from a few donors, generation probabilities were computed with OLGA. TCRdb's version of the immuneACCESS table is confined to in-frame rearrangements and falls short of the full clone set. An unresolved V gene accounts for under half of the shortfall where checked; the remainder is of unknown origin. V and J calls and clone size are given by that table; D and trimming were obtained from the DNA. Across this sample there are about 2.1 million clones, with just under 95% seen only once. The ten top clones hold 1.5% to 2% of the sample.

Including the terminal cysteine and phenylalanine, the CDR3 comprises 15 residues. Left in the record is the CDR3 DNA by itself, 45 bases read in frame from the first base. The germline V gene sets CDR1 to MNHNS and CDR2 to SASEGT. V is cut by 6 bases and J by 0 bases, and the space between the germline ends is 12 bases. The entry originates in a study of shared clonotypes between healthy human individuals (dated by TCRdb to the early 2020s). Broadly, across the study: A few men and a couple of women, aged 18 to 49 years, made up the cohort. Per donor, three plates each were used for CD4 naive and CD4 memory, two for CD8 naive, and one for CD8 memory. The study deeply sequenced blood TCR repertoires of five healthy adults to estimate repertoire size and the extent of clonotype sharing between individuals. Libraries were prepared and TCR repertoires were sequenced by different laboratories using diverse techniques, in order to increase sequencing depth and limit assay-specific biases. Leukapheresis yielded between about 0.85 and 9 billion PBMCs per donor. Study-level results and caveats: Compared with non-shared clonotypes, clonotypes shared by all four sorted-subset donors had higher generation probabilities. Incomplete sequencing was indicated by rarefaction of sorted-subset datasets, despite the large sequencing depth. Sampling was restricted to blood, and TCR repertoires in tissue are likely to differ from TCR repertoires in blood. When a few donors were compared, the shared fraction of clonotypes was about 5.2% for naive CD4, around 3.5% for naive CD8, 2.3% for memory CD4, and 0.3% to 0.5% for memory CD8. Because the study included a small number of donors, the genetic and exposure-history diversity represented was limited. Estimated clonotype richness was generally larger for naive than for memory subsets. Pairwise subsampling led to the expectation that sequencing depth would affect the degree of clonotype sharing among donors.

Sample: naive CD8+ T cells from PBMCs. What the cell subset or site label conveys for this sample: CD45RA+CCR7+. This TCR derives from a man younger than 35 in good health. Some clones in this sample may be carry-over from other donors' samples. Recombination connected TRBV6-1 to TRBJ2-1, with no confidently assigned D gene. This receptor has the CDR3 CASRGFISSYNEQFF. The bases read TGTGCCAGCAGAGGATTTATAAGCTCCTACAATGAGCAGTTCTTC.